These T cell receptor beta chains were read from a single sample in a study of neurological immune-mediated disorders. TCRdb redid the calling of the 5' RACE reads with MiXCR, one entry per CDR3 protein. The repertoire includes several thousand distinct CDR3 sequences, around 22% of them detected once, and 44% sits in the top ten. Sequencing used CD8+ T cells from blood. The source is a woman aged 60-75 years with HTLV-1-associated myelopathy (HAM/TSP). CDR3s include the opening cysteine and the closing phenylalanine or tryptophan. Fields, in order: V gene, J gene, D gene, clone size, CDR3 protein, CDR3 DNA. A D gene is named only where the DNA matches it firmly. Clone size is given for some rows only: seen once, a few or many times, or a class if the clone is expanded.

TRBV4-1,TRBJ1-2,-,many,CASSQLTGITNYGYTF,TGCGCCAGCAGCCAACTTACAGGGATTACTAACTATGGCTACACCTTC
TRBV29-1,TRBJ1-1,-,-,CSVGTVKSSNEAFF,TGCAGCGTCGGGACTGTCAAATCAAGCAATGAAGCTTTCTTT
TRBV7-8,TRBJ2-1,-,many,CASSSTVAEQFF,TGTGCCAGCAGCTCGACCGTAGCGGAGCAGTTCTTC
TRBV5-1,TRBJ2-1,TRBD2,medium-sized,CASSLEPSGYNEQFF,TGCGCCAGCAGCTTGGAGCCTAGCGGATACAATGAGCAGTTCTTC
TRBV7-6,TRBJ2-2,-,few,CASRDSRTGELFF,TGTGCCAGCAGGGACAGCCGTACCGGGGAGCTGTTTTTT
TRBV20-1,TRBJ2-1,TRBD2,many,CSATGGLAGGNEQFF,TGCAGTGCTACAGGTGGTCTAGCGGGTGGGAATGAGCAGTTCTTC
TRBV24-1,TRBJ2-7,-,hyperexpanded,CATSPTNSAYEQYF,TGTGCCACCAGTCCTACCAACTCGGCCTACGAGCAGTACTTC
TRBV6-2/TRBV6-3,TRBJ1-2,-,medium-sized,CASSYSSAGSFNYGYTF,TGTGCCAGCAGTTACTCGTCGGCAGGAAGCTTTAACTATGGCTACACCTTC
TRBV19,TRBJ2-1,TRBD2,many,CASSIGGGSSYNEQFF,TGTGCCAGTAGTATAGGGGGGGGGAGCTCCTACAATGAGCAGTTCTTC
TRBV27,TRBJ2-7,-,many,CASSPQGREQYF,TGTGCCAGCAGTCCCCAGGGCCGCGAGCAGTACTTC
TRBV28,TRBJ2-7,-,many,CASSLGQSGEQYF,TGTGCCAGCAGTCTTGGACAGTCGGGGGAGCAGTACTTC
TRBV20-1,TRBJ2-7,TRBD2,many,CSALTSENSYEQYF,TGCAGTGCTCTCACTAGCGAGAACTCCTACGAGCAGTACTTC
TRBV18,TRBJ2-1,-,-,CASSPGRGEQFF,TGTGCCAGCTCACCGGGAAGGGGTGAGCAGTTCTTC
TRBV5-1,TRBJ2-7,-,-,CASSGGERQVSYEQYF,TGCGCCAGCAGTGGTGGAGAAAGACAGGTCTCCTACGAGCAGTACTTC
TRBV29-1,TRBJ2-3,-,medium-sized,CSVVGGGMDTQYF,TGCAGCGTTGTGGGGGGGGGCATGGATACGCAGTATTTT
TRBV6-5,TRBJ2-1,TRBD2,large,CASSPGLAGVGEQFF,TGTGCCAGCAGTCCCGGACTAGCGGGAGTCGGTGAGCAGTTCTTC
TRBV27,TRBJ2-1,-,medium-sized,CASSFISSYNEQFF,TGTGCCAGCAGTTTCATAAGCTCCTACAATGAGCAGTTCTTC
TRBV20-1,TRBJ2-1,TRBD2,-,CSARPPLADNEQFF,TGCAGTGCTAGACCGCCACTAGCGGACAATGAGCAGTTCTTC
TRBV20-1,TRBJ2-3,TRBD2,many,CSARIAGSSTDTQYF,TGCAGTGCGCGGATAGCGGGAAGTAGCACAGATACGCAGTATTTT
TRBV7-8,TRBJ2-7,-,medium-sized,CASSSGGDEQYF,TGTGCCAGCAGCTCAGGTGGGGACGAGCAGTACTTC
TRBV11-2,TRBJ2-5,TRBD2,medium-sized,CASSLGLAGGLETQYF,TGTGCCAGCAGCTTAGGTCTAGCGGGAGGGCTGGAGACCCAGTACTTC
TRBV6-6,TRBJ1-6,-,many,CASSSQMQGNYNSPLHF,TGTGCCAGCAGTTCTCAAATGCAGGGAAACTATAATTCACCCCTCCACTTT
TRBV4-3,TRBJ2-3,TRBD1,medium-sized,CASSQDGTGDLSTDTQYF,TGCGCCAGCAGCCAAGATGGGACAGGGGACCTTAGCACAGATACGCAGTATTTT
TRBV6-1,TRBJ2-7,TRBD1,many,CASSDGTGSSEQYF,TGTGCCAGCAGTGATGGGACAGGGAGCTCCGAGCAGTACTTC
TRBV6-5,TRBJ2-7,-,medium-sized,CASTDTSGSYEQYF,TGTGCCAGCACCGACACCTCAGGCTCCTACGAGCAGTACTTC
TRBV7-9,TRBJ2-1,TRBD2,many,CASSQAGLAGSGGSYNEQFF,TGTGCCAGCAGCCAGGCGGGACTAGCGGGCTCTGGAGGCTCCTACAATGAGCAGTTCTTC
TRBV20-1,TRBJ2-1,-,-,CIPPIDNEQFF,TGCATTCCTCCAATCGACAATGAGCAGTTCTTC
TRBV6-2/TRBV6-3,TRBJ1-4,-,many,CASSHTMEGEKLFF,TGTGCCAGCAGTCACACGATGGAAGGTGAAAAACTGTTTTTT
TRBV29-1,TRBJ2-1,TRBD1,many,CSVDKPTRTGGEQFF,TGCAGCGTTGATAAGCCGACCCGGACAGGGGGTGAGCAGTTCTTC
TRBV20-1,TRBJ2-1,TRBD1,medium-sized,CSARDGYRGNEQFF,TGCAGTGCTAGAGATGGATACAGGGGGAATGAGCAGTTCTTC
TRBV20-1,TRBJ1-1,TRBD1,-,CSVDRDMNTEAFF,TGCAGTGTCGACAGGGACATGAACACTGAAGCTTTCTTT
TRBV20-1,TRBJ2-7,TRBD2,many,CSARDLTSVSYEQYF,TGCAGTGCTAGAGATCTAACTAGCGTCAGCTACGAGCAGTACTTC
TRBV4-1,TRBJ2-7,TRBD2,medium-sized,CASSLDGSGNSYEQYF,TGCGCCAGCAGCCTTGACGGCAGCGGGAACTCCTACGAGCAGTACTTC
TRBV12-3/TRBV12-4,TRBJ1-5,TRBD1,medium-sized,CASSVGTDNQPQHF,TGTGCCAGCAGTGTCGGGACAGACAATCAGCCCCAGCATTTT
TRBV20-1,TRBJ2-3,-,many,CSASGSESPGTDTQYF,TGCAGTGCTAGTGGCTCGGAGTCCCCTGGCACAGATACGCAGTATTTT
TRBV3-1,TRBJ2-7,-,-,CASSLEDYEQYF,TGTGCCAGCAGCCTAGAGGACTACGAGCAGTACTTC
TRBV6-5,TRBJ2-7,-,many,CASSYEGGAAYEQYF,TGTGCCAGCAGTTACGAGGGCGGGGCGGCCTACGAGCAGTACTTC
TRBV29-1,TRBJ1-1,-,-,CSVPLGAGGTEAFF,TGCAGCGTCCCTTTGGGGGCTGGGGGCACTGAAGCTTTCTTT
TRBV20-1,TRBJ2-5,-,large,CSARDLWQQETQYF,TGCAGTGCTAGAGATTTGTGGCAACAAGAGACCCAGTACTTC
TRBV29-1,TRBJ1-1,-,many,CSVVTMSLVFSNTEAFF,TGCAGCGTTGTTACCATGTCTTTGGTCTTTTCGAACACTGAAGCTTTCTTT
TRBV20-1,TRBJ2-1,-,-,CSASRLLGGTYNEQFF,TGCAGTGCTAGCCGTTTGCTAGGCGGGACCTACAATGAGCAGTTCTTC
TRBV27,TRBJ2-1,TRBD2,many,CASSLSRGDDDNEQFF,TGTGCCAGCAGTTTATCGCGGGGGGATGACGACAATGAGCAGTTCTTC
TRBV11-3,TRBJ2-2,TRBD1,-,CASASGQGIMGGELFF,TGTGCCAGCGCCTCCGGACAGGGGATCATGGGCGGGGAGCTGTTTTTT
TRBV7-2,TRBJ1-5,-,many,CASSSAISNQPQHF,TGTGCCAGCAGCTCGGCCATTAGCAATCAGCCCCAGCATTTT
TRBV5-6,TRBJ1-1,-,medium-sized,CASRYQEAEAFF,TGTGCCAGCAGGTATCAAGAAGCTGAAGCTTTCTTT
TRBV4-1,TRBJ1-4,-,medium-sized,CASSQRGEKLFF,TGCGCCAGCAGCCAGAGGGGGGAAAAACTGTTTTTT
TRBV24-1,TRBJ1-2,-,medium-sized,CATSDFTAPYGYTF,TGTGCCACCAGTGATTTTACAGCCCCCTATGGCTACACCTTC
TRBV14,TRBJ2-7,TRBD1,medium-sized,CASSQRTGSPYEQYF,TGTGCCAGCAGCCAAAGGACAGGGAGCCCCTACGAGCAGTACTTC
TRBV9,TRBJ2-1,-,once,CASSLPGGEQFF,TGTGCCAGCAGCCTACCGGGCGGTGAGCAGTTCTTC
TRBV10-2,TRBJ1-5,-,many,CASSPGTFNQPQHF,TGCGCCAGCAGTCCCGGGACGTTCAATCAGCCCCAGCATTTT
TRBV21-1,TRBJ1-1,-,few,CASSFDSIAEAFF,TGTGCCAGCAGTTTCGATAGCATCGCTGAAGCTTTCTTT
TRBV13,TRBJ1-1,-,many,CASSPWTPDTEAFF,TGTGCCAGCAGCCCCTGGACACCCGACACTGAAGCTTTCTTT
TRBV4-3,TRBJ2-2,-,many,CASSQGPGTGELFF,TGCGCCAGCAGCCAAGGTCCCGGCACCGGGGAGCTGTTTTTT
TRBV24-1,TRBJ2-3,-,many,CATSESSYSTDTQYF,TGTGCCACCAGTGAATCTAGCTATAGCACAGATACGCAGTATTTT